This TCR beta chain was sequenced for a study of CD8+ T cells in alopecia areata. Across the whole study: At a dose of 5 to 10 mg twice daily, oral tofacitinib was given to treated patients.

Punch biopsies of lesional scalp, plus peripheral blood, were taken from alopecia areata patients. Extraction of RNA preceded its reverse transcription into cDNA, which served as the sequencing template. TCRdb's table, derived via immunoSEQ multiplex PCR, lists solely in-frame clones and lacks some. This sample yields some 170,000 clones, of which less than 75% are seen a single time; roughly 11% belongs to the top ten. Trimming removed 5 bases from V and 3 bases from J; junction bases left unmatched: 6. The CDR3 is made up of 14 amino acids. In germline, CDR1 is GTSNPN, CDR2 SVGIG (reference sequence).

Here the sequenced sample was CD8+ T cells sorted from blood, taken at week 0. The clonotype was recovered from a human donor with alopecia areata. The chain carries TRBV30 and TRBJ2-3, with 9 bases aligning to TRBD1. As DNA, the CDR3 is TGTGCCTGGGTGACAGGGGGAGCGACAGATACGCAGTATTTT. It encodes CAWVTGGATDTQYF.